This TCR beta chain derives from a study of shared clonotypes between healthy human individuals. Study at large: Every donor yielded three CD4 naive, three CD4 memory, two CD8 naive and one CD8 memory plate.

The V gene lost 6 bases and the J gene lost 4 bases, with 13 bases spanning the gap. The CDR3 runs to 14 residues. Germline V gene data show CDR1 as MNHEY and CDR2 as SMNVEV (reference sequence). Sequencing was performed with immunoSEQ multiplex PCR; in TCRdb, only in-frame clones are kept and a portion is missing. The sample shows around 580,000 clones, about 98% of them seen only once. CD45RO negativity and positive selection for CCR7 defined naive CD8 cells, a population that excluded terminally differentiated effector memory CD45RA+ cells. In the case of this clone: The antigen is not known.

Study-level results: Clonotype sharing among the donors was expected to vary with sequencing depth. The study's rarefaction showed incomplete sorted-subset sequencing despite large depth.

This chain uses TRBV27 with TRBJ1-5, with a weak D call TRBD1 (6 bases). What was sequenced was naive CD8+ T cells sorted from blood. The clonotype comes from a man aged 30 to 39 in good health. In nucleotides, the CDR3 is TGTGCCAGCAGCCAGGGACAACCAAATCAGCCCCAGCATTTT. Residues: CASSQGQPNQPQHF.